The TCR beta chain under discussion was sequenced for a study of Ad26.COV2.S vaccination and SARS-CoV-2 variants. Study summary: Administration of Ad26.COV2.S was intramuscular, either once or twice 56 days apart.

The sample's treatment: 15 to 20 received Ad26.COV2.S at low or high dose, single or two shots; roughly five received placebo; per-sample allocation not given. The study sampled participants on day 63 after the first vaccine or placebo injection. An Ad26 vector expressing Wuhan-strain SARS-CoV-2 spike served as the vaccine. TCRdb's copy holds only in-frame clones and misses some; the assay was immunoSEQ multiplex PCR. Among about 320,000 clones listed, around 81% were seen once. Germline loops: CDR1 MGHRA, CDR2 YSYEKL. The V end lost 1 base, the J end lost 2 bases, and 12 bases lay between the germline ends. The CDR3 runs 16 residues.

The TCR was taken from a person between 18 and 65 years old who received the Ad26.COV2.S COVID-19 vaccine or a placebo. V usage is TRBV4-1 and J usage is TRBJ2-1; D ambiguous. The specimen was peripheral blood, collected in a trial of Ad26.COV2.S vaccine versus placebo. The CDR3 region has the DNA TGCGCCAGCAGCCAAGGGAAGGGTCTCCCCTACAATGAGCAGTTCTTC. Translated, it gives CASSQGKGLPYNEQFF.